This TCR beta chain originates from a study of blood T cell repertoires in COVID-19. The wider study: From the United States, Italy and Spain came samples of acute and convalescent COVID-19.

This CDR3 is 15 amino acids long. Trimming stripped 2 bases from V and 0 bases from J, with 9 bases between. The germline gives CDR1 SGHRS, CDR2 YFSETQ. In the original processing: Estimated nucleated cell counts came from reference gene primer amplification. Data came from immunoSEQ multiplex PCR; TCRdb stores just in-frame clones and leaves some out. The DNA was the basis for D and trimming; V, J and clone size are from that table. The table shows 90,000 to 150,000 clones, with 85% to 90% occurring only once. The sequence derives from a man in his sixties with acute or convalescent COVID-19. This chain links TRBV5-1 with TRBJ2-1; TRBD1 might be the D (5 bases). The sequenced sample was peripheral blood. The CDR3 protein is CASSFTGSSYNEQFF. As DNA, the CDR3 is TGCGCCAGCAGCTTCACAGGTAGCTCCTACAATGAGCAGTTCTTC.